This entry lists 21 T cell receptor beta chains sequenced from one sample in a study of blood T cell repertoires in COVID-19. TCRdb's copy holds only in-frame clones and misses some; the assay was immunoSEQ multiplex PCR. The sample records roughly 260,000 clones, approximately 86% being singletons. Sample: PBMCs or T cells enriched from blood (not recorded which). Every receptor here comes from a woman under 40 with acute COVID-19.

The chain employs TRBV5-1 and TRBJ2-7; D perhaps matches TRBD1 (5 bases). CDR1 is SGHRS, CDR2 YFSETQ, per germline. V gave up 0 bases and J gave up 4 bases, with 11 bases separating them. The CDR3 is 14 amino acids. The CDR3 coding sequence is TGCGCCAGCAGCTTGGGGGTAACAGGATACGAGCAGTACTTC. Amino acids: CASSLGVTGYEQYF.

The chain joins TRBV6-5 to TRBJ2-7; the D gene is possibly TRBD1 (5 bases). Trimming took off 2 bases at V and 3 bases at J, with 14 bases between the two ends. The CDR3 has 15 amino acids. Germline lookup yields CDR1 MNHEY and CDR2 SVGAGI. The CDR3, as DNA: TGTGCCAGCAGTTACCGCCTTAGGGGAAACTACGAGCAGTACTTC. This sequence encodes CASSYRLRGNYEQYF.

The V gene is TRBV27, the J gene TRBJ1-5, with 10 bases lining up with TRBD1. The CDR3 length is 17 residues. From germline, CDR1 is MNHEY and CDR2 SMNVEV (reference sequence). J lost 0 bases, V lost 5 bases, and 7 bases had no gene match. The CDR3 DNA follows: TGTGCCAGCAGTCCCGGACAGGGGGGGCCTAGCAATCAGCCCCAGCATTTT. Translated, it gives CASSPGQGGPSNQPQHF.

This sequence joins TRBV7-6 and TRBJ1-1; TRBD1 matches 7 bases. Germline V gene data show CDR1 as SGHVS and CDR2 as FNYEAQ. V lost 4 bases, J lost 4 bases, and 3 bases stayed unmatched. The CDR3 totals 13 residues. The CDR3 reads CASSSTGSTEAFF. The CDR3 DNA reads as TGTGCCAGCAGCTCGACAGGGTCCACTGAAGCTTTCTTT.

V usage is TRBV29-1 and J usage is TRBJ1-4; 7 bases map to TRBD1. CDR3 length: 12 amino acids. Germline CDR1 reads SQVTM; CDR2 reads ANQGSEA. V was pared by 1 base and J by 14 bases, with 7 bases of the junction left unmatched. The CDR3 DNA sequence: TGCAGCGTTGAAGGTCGACAGGGAAATCTGTTTTTT. Translation: CSVEGRQGNLFF.

DNA for the CDR3: TGTGCCAGCAGGCCACAGGGGGTGAACACTGAAGCTTTCTTT. As protein: CASRPQGVNTEAFF. The chain is built from TRBV27 and TRBJ1-1; 8 bases line up with TRBD1. With 6 bases clipped from V and 0 bases from J, the junction kept 3 bases outside the gene matches. Germline assignment: CDR1 MNHEY and CDR2 SMNVEV (reference sequence). This CDR3 is built from 14 residues.

This clone has only a few counts. The chain joins TRBV5-5 to TRBJ2-3; possible D gene TRBD2, 6 bases. The germline gives CDR1 SGHKS, CDR2 YYEKEE (reference sequence). CDR3 length: 14 amino acids. The germline V and J ends were trimmed by 0 bases and 6 bases, with 11 bases remaining between them. CDR3 nucleotide sequence: TGTGCCAGCAGCTTGGTAGGGACTGCGGATACGCAGTATTTT. Translation gives CASSLVGTADTQYF.

The chain links TRBV6-2 or TRBV6-3 to TRBJ2-3; TRBD2 agrees at 12 bases. Per germline, CDR1 MNHEY and CDR2 SVGEGT. V shed 2 bases and J 4 bases; nucleotides not matched to a gene: 10. The CDR3 spans 18 residues. The CDR3 sequence is CASSYPSSGRDQPDTQYF. CDR3 sequence (DNA): TGTGCCAGCAGTTACCCGTCTAGCGGGAGGGATCAGCCAGATACGCAGTATTTT.

The chain couples TRBV19 to TRBJ1-5; 7 bases line up with TRBD1. CDR3 length: 15 amino acids. J lost 2 bases, V lost 5 bases, and 6 bases had no gene match. Germline V gives CDR1 LNHDA, CDR2 SQIVND (reference sequence). The CDR3 DNA follows: TGTGCCAGTAGTTCAACAGGGGTAGGCAATCAGCCCCAGCATTTT. It specifies CASSSTGVGNQPQHF. Supplemented by reference TRBV19 and TRBJ1-5, the full variable domain reads DGGITQSPKYLFRKEGQNVTLSCEQNLNHDAMYWYRQDPGQGLRLIYYSQIVNDFQKGDIAEGYSVSREKKESFPLTVTSAQKNPTAFYLCASSSTGVGNQPQHFGDGTRLSIL.

This clone came up once. The chain links TRBV7-8 to TRBJ1-5; TRBD1 is a possible D gene (6 bases). CDR3 length: 16 residues. V was trimmed by 2 bases and J by 1 base, leaving 12 bases between them. Germline V gives CDR1 SGHVS, CDR2 FQNEAQ. The CDR3 loop reads CASSLSRGMSNQPQHF. The CDR3 region has the DNA TGTGCCAGCAGCTTAAGCAGGGGTATGAGCAATCAGCCCCAGCATTTT.

This clone was found many times. CDR3 bases: TGTGCCAGCAGGCCGGGGGGGGTATGGAGCAACAATGAGCAGTTCTTC. Encoded protein: CASRPGGVWSNNEQFF. The chain is built from TRBV3-1 (or the pseudogene TRBV3-2) and TRBJ2-1; TRBD2 aligns across 8 bases. J gave up 5 bases and V 6 bases, and 12 bases lay outside the gene matches. Germline V lookup: CDR1 LGHDT, CDR2 YNNKEL (reference sequence). This CDR3 is 16 amino acids long.

The gene calls are TRBV19 and TRBJ1-3, with D possibly being TRBD1 (6 bases). V lost 8 bases to trimming and J lost 4 bases, with 18 bases between them. The CDR3 contains 15 residues. The germline V gene has CDR1 LNHDA and CDR2 SQIVND (reference sequence). As DNA, the CDR3 is TGTGCCAGTGAAACAGGGTTCGGGCCCGGAAACACCATATATTTT. Translated, it gives CASETGFGPGNTIYF. The full variable domain, its missing parts supplied by reference TRBV19 and TRBJ1-3, is DGGITQSPKYLFRKEGQNVTLSCEQNLNHDAMYWYRQDPGQGLRLIYYSQIVNDFQKGDIAEGYSVSREKKESFPLTVTSAQKNPTAFYLCASETGFGPGNTIYFGEGSWLTVV.

V and J are TRBV7-9 and TRBJ2-5; 8 bases are a match to TRBD2. The CDR3 contains 18 residues. Looked up from germline, CDR1 is SEHNR and CDR2 is FQNEAQ (reference sequence). V lost 7 bases to trimming and J lost 2 bases; unmatched junction nucleotides: 18. DNA for the CDR3: TGTGCCAGCACCCCCCAGACCGGGACTAGAGCTTCTCAAGAGACCCAGTACTTC. Its translation: CASTPQTGTRASQETQYF.

This clone was counted only a few times. The chain joins TRBV2 to TRBJ1-3, with TRBD1 matching 9 bases. The germline gives CDR1 SNHLY, CDR2 FYNNEI. V was clipped by 1 base and J by 2 bases; unmatched bases: 6. This CDR3 is built from 17 residues. The CDR3 DNA reads TGTGCCAGCAGTGAAGTGGGACAGGGCGACCCTGGAAACACCATATATTTT. As protein: CASSEVGQGDPGNTIYF. The entire variable domain, with the rest obtained from reference TRBV2 and TRBJ1-3, is as follows: EPEVTQTPSHQVTQMGQEVILRCVPISNHLYFYWYRQILGQKVEFLVSFYNNEISEKSEIFDDQFSVERPDGSNFTLKIRSTKLEDSAMYFCASSEVGQGDPGNTIYFGEGSWLTVV.

This rearrangement joins TRBV19 to TRBJ1-5, with D unresolved. This CDR3 contains 14 residues. Trimming shortened V by 6 bases and J by 1 base, and 10 bases separated the two germline ends. Germline-derived CDR1 and CDR2 are LNHDA and SQIVND (reference sequence). For the CDR3, the DNA is TGTGCCAGTAGCGAGTCCTCCAGCAATCAGCCCCAGCATTTT. This codes for CASSESSSNQPQHF.

This rearrangement joins TRBV6-5 to TRBJ1-1; 7 bases are a match to TRBD1. The CDR3 spans 12 residues. J was trimmed by 4 bases and V by 6 bases; bases with no gene match: 2. The germline gives CDR1 MNHEY, CDR2 SVGAGI. CDR3: CASRTGATEAFF. The CDR3 DNA sequence: TGTGCCAGCAGAACAGGGGCCACTGAAGCTTTCTTT.

V gene TRBV14 combines with J gene TRBJ2-7; D gene ambiguous. V was trimmed by 1 base and J by 6 bases, leaving 4 bases between them. The length of the CDR3 is 11 residues. Germline V gene lookup returns CDR1 SGHDN and CDR2 FVKESK. In nucleotides, the CDR3 is TGTGCCAGCAGCCAAGCTACCGAGCAGTACTTC. Amino acid sequence: CASSQATEQYF.

The chain is built from TRBV2 and TRBJ2-3; 11 nucleotides match TRBD2. This CDR3 contains 16 residues. V lost 6 bases and J lost 2; bases outside the gene matches: 7. Germline V gives CDR1 SNHLY, CDR2 FYNNEI. This chain's CDR3 is CASSIRLAGYTDTQYF. The CDR3 DNA sequence: TGTGCCAGCAGCATAAGACTAGCGGGATACACAGATACGCAGTATTTT.

This chain links TRBV28 with TRBJ1-2, with 10 bases identical to TRBD1. Looked up from germline, CDR1 is MDHEN and CDR2 is SYDVKM. V shed 6 bases and J 8 bases; nucleotides not matched to a gene: 6. The CDR3 has 13 amino acids. The CDR3 spells CASRPPTGGGYTF. The CDR3 region has the DNA TGTGCCAGCAGACCGCCGACAGGGGGCGGCTACACCTTC.

The CDR3, as DNA: TGCGCCAGCAGCCTGGGACTAGCGGGAGGTCCTAGCACAGATACGCAGTATTTT. Its protein product is CASSLGLAGGPSTDTQYF. The chain links TRBV5-1 to TRBJ2-3, with TRBD2 identical over 15 bases. Germline CDR1 SGHRS, CDR2 YFSETQ. The CDR3 runs to 18 residues. J gave up 0 bases and V 4 bases, and 6 bases lay outside the gene matches.

This clone was detected only a few times. The gene calls are TRBV11-2 and TRBJ2-1; 7 nucleotides align to TRBD2. This CDR3 region has 15 residues. Germline lookup yields CDR1 SGHAT and CDR2 FQNNGV. V lost 5 bases and J lost 2; bases outside the gene matches: 6. CDR3 sequence: CASSSGLGAYNEQFF. The CDR3, as DNA: TGTGCCAGCAGCAGCGGACTAGGAGCCTACAATGAGCAGTTCTTC. The variable domain in full, with the rest retrieved from reference TRBV11-2 and TRBJ2-1, is EAGVAQSPRYKIIEKRQSVAFWCNPISGHATLYWYQQILGQGPKLLIQFQNNGVVDDSQLPKDRFSAERLKGVDSTLKIQPAKLEDSAVYLCASSSGLGAYNEQFFGPGTRLTVL.